The clone carrying this T cell receptor (beta chain) was seen more than once but under ten times. Using immunoSEQ multiplex PCR, the repertoire was profiled, and TCRdb retains in-frame clones only, with some absent. Of about 40,000 clones in the sample, roughly four fifths are singletons; the top ten hold 4.5% to 7%. Treatment: randomized to nivolumab then ipilimumab (arm A) or the reverse (arm B). DNA-damaging chemotherapy had not been given to any patient beforehand. Sorted cells were live CD3+CD8+, lacking CD19 and CD56, from PBMCs. The J segment lost 4 bases and the V segment lost 5 bases, leaving 10 bases of the junction unmatched. Germline V gene data show CDR1 as PRHDT and CDR2 as FYEKMQ (reference sequence). The CDR3 contains 16 residues. This specimen comes from a study of sequential checkpoint blockade in melanoma. About the research overall: Arm A got nivolumab then ipilimumab; arm B the reverse, 1:1.

Sequenced material: CD8+ T cells sorted from blood (inferred from file names), taken from a patient given nivolumab and ipilimumab in sequence. The chain carries TRBV13 and TRBJ2-5; 10 nucleotides align to TRBD2. This sequence was found in a human donor with melanoma. The CDR3 bases are TGTGCCAGCAGCCGCATGAGGAGCGGGGGGGCAGAGACCCAGTACTTC. Translating it yields CASSRMRSGGAETQYF.